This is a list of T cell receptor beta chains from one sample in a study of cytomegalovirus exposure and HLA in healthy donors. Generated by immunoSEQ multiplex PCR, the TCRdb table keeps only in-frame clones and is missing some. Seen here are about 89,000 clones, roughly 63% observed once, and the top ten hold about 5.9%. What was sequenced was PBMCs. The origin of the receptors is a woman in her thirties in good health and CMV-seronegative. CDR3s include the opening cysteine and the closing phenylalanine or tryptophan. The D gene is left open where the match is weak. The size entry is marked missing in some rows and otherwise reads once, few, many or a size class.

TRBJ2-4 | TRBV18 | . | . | CASSPGRTENIQYF | TGTGCCAGCTCACCCGGAAGGACAGAAAACATTCAGTACTTC
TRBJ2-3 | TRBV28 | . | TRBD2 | CASSEPSGSWTDTQYF | TGTGCCAGCAGTGAACCTAGCGGGAGTTGGACAGATACGCAGTATTTT
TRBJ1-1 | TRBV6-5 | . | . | CASSSFPGMNTEAFF | TGTGCCAGCAGTTCTTTCCCCGGGATGAACACTGAAGCTTTCTTT
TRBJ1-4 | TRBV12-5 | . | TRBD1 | CASGPLGQGGEKLFF | TGTGCTAGTGGCCCCCTCGGACAGGGGGGTGAAAAACTGTTTTTT
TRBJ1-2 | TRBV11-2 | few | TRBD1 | CASSSGTGGPGGYTF | TGTGCCAGCAGCTCCGGGACAGGGGGCCCGGGGGGCTACACCTTC
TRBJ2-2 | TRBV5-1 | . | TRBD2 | CASSGLAGEDGELFF | TGCGCCAGCAGCGGACTAGCGGGAGAGGACGGGGAGCTGTTTTTT
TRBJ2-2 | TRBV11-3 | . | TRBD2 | CASSPVPAGVTGELFF | TGTGCCAGCAGCCCCGTCCCAGCGGGGGTCACCGGGGAGCTGTTTTTT
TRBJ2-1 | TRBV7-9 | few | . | CASSLVSGAYNEQFF | TGTGCCAGCAGCCTCGTATCGGGGGCCTACAATGAGCAGTTCTTC
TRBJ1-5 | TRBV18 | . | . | CASSPVAGGTQPQHF | TGTGCCAGCTCACCAGTGGCGGGGGGCACGCAGCCCCAGCATTTT
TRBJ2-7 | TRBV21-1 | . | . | CASSSRLWEFYEQYF | TGTGCCAGCAGCAGTAGGCTGTGGGAGTTCTACGAGCAGTACTTC
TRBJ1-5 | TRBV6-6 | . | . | CASSPDTGNQPQHF | TGTGCCAGCAGTCCCGACACAGGGAATCAGCCCCAGCATTTT
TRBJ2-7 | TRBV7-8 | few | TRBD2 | CASSTSVAYEQYF | TGTGCCAGCAGCACTAGCGTGGCGTACGAGCAGTACTTC
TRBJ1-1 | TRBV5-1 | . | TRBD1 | CASSLDRETPVAFF | TGCGCCAGCAGTCTGGACAGGGAGACGCCAGTAGCTTTCTTT
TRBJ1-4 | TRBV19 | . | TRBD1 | CASSGRDRGRSNEKLFF | TGTGCCAGTAGCGGCCGGGACAGGGGGCGATCTAATGAAAAACTGTTTTTT
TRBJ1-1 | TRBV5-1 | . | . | CASSLGQGGEAFF | TGCGCCAGCAGCTTGGGTCAGGGAGGTGAAGCTTTCTTT
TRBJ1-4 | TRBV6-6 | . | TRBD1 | CASSWDRGPYEKLFF | TGTGCCAGCAGTTGGGACAGGGGCCCTTATGAAAAACTGTTTTTT
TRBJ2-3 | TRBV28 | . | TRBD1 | CASSIRQGAGTQYF | TGTGCCAGCAGTATAAGACAGGGGGCGGGGACGCAGTATTTT
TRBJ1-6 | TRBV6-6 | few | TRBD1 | CASSYSTGGVNSPLHF | TGTGCCAGCAGTTACTCGACAGGGGGCGTTAATTCACCCCTCCACTTT